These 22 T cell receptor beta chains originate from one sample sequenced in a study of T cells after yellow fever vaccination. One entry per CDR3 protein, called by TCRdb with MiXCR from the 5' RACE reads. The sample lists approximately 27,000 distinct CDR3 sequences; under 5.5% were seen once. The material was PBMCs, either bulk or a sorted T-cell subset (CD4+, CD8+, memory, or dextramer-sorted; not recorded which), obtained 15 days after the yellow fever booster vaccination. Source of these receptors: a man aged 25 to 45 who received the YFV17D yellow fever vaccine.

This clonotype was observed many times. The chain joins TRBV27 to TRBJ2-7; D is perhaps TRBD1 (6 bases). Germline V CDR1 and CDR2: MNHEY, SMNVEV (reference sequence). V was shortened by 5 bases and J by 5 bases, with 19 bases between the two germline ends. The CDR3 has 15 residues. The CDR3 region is CASSKGQWGFDEQYF. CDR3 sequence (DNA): TGTGCCAGCAGTAAAGGACAGTGGGGGTTCGACGAGCAGTACTTC.

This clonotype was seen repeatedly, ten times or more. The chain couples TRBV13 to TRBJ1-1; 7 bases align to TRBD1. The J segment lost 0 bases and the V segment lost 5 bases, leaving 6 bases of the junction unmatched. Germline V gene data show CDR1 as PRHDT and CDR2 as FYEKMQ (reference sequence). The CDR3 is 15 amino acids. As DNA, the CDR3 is TGTGCCAGCAGCCCCACCGGGACAGTGAACACTGAAGCTTTCTTT. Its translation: CASSPTGTVNTEAFF.

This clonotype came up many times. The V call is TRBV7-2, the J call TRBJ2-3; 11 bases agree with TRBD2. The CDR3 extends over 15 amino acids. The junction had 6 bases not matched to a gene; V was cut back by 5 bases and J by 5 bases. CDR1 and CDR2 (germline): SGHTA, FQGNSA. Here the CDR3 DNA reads TGTGCCAGCAGCCGTACTAGCGGGAGTGGAGATACGCAGTATTTT. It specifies CASSRTSGSGDTQYF.

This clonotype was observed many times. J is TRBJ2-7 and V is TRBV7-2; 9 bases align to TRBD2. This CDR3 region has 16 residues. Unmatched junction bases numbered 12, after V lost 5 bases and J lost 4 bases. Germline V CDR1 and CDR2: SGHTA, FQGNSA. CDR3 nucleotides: TGTGCCAGCAGCGCAACGTGGGGCGGGAGGGCTTACGAGCAGTACTTC. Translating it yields CASSATWGGRAYEQYF.

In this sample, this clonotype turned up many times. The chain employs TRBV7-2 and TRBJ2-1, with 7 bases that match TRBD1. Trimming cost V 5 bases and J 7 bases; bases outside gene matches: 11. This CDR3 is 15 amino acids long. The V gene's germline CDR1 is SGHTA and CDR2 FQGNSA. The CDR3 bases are TGTGCCAGCAGCCCGGGGACAGCCCAAAGTAATGAGCAGTTCTTC. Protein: CASSPGTAQSNEQFF.

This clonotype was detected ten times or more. The CDR3 loop is CASSFDRGKNEKLFF. CDR3 nucleotides: TGTGCCAGCAGTTTTGACAGGGGAAAAAATGAAAAACTGTTTTTT. The chain combines TRBV6-5 with TRBJ1-4; 8 bases map to TRBD1. The CDR3 spans 15 residues. V shed 4 bases and J 5 bases; nucleotides not matched to a gene: 6. Germline CDR1 reads MNHEY; CDR2 reads SVGAGI.

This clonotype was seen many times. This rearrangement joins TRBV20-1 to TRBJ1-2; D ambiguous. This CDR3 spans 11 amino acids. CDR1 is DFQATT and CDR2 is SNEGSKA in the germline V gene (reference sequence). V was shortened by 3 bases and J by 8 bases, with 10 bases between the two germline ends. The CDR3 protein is CSASWAGGYTF. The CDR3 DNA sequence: TGCAGTGCTAGTTGGGCAGGCGGCTACACCTTC.

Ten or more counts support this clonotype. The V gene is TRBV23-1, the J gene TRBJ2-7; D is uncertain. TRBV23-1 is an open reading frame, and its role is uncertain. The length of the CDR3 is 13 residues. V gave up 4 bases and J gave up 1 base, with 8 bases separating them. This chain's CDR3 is CASSRRGSYEQYF. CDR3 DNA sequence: TGCGCCAGCAGTCGGAGAGGTTCCTACGAGCAGTACTTC.

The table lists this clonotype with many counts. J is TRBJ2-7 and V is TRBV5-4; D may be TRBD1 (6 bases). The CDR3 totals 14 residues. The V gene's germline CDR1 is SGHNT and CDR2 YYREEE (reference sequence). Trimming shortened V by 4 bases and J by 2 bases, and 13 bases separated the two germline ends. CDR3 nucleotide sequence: TGTGCCAGCAGCAACCGGGACAACACCTACGAGCAGTACTTC. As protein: CASSNRDNTYEQYF.

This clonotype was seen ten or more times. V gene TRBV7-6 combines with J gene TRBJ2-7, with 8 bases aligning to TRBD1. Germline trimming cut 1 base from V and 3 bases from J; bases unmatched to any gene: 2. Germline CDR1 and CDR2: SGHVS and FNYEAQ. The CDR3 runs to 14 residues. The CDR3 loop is CASSLDDRGYEQYF. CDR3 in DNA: TGTGCCAGCAGCTTAGACGACAGGGGCTACGAGCAGTACTTC.

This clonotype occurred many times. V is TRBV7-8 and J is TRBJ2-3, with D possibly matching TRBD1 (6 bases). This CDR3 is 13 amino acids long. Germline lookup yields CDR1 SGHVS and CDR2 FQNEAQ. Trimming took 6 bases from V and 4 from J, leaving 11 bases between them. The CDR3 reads CASRLRQADTQYF. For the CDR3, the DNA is TGTGCCAGCAGATTAAGACAGGCAGATACGCAGTATTTT.

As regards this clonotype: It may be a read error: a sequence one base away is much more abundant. The CDR3 sequence is CASSLTDRASAPLHF. The CDR3 nucleotides are TGTGCCAGCAGCTTGACGGACAGGGCTTCGGCACCCCTCCACTTT. This sequence joins TRBV11-2 and TRBJ1-6; 8 nucleotides match TRBD1. Germline V lookup: CDR1 SGHAT, CDR2 FQNNGV. The length of the CDR3 is 15 residues. The trim removed 3 bases at V and 11 bases at J, leaving 9 bases unmatched.

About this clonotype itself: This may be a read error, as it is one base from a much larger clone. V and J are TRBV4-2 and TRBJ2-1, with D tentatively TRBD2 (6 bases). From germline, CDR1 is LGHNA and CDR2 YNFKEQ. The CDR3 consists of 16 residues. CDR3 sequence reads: CASSQDLASSYNELFF. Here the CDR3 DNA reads TGTGCCAGCAGCCAAGATCTAGCGTCCTCCTACAATGAGCTGTTCTTC.

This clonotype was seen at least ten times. The CDR3 DNA follows: TGTGCCAGCAGCACCGGGACGGCCTACAATGAGCAGTTCTTC. Translated: CASSTGTAYNEQFF. This sequence joins TRBV7-2 and TRBJ2-1, with D perhaps given as TRBD1 or TRBD2 (5 bases each). Trimming took off 5 bases at V and 2 bases at J, with 10 bases between the two ends. This CDR3 has 14 amino acids. The V gene's germline CDR1 is SGHTA and CDR2 FQGNSA.

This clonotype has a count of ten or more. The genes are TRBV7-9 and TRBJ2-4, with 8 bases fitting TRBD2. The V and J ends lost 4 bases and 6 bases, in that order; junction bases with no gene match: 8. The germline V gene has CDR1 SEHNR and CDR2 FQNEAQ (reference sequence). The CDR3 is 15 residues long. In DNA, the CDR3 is TGTGCCAGCAGCTCCACAAAGCGGGAGAGAAACATTCAGTACTTC. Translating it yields CASSSTKRERNIQYF.

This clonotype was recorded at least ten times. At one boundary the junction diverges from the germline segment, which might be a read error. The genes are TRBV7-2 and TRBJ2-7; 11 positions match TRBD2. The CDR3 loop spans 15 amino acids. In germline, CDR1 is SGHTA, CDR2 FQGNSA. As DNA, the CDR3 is TGTGCCAGCAGCATAGCGGGAGGGCCGGGGTACGAGCAGTACTTC. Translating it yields CASSIAGGPGYEQYF.

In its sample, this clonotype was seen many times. The CDR3 loop reads CASKSSGRGDTQYF. The DNA of the CDR3 is TGTGCCAGCAAGAGCAGCGGGAGAGGGGATACGCAGTATTTT. V usage is TRBV6-5 and J usage is TRBJ2-3, with 8 nucleotides matching TRBD2. CDR1 and CDR2 (germline): MNHEY, SVGAGI. Unmatched junction bases numbered 9, after V lost 7 bases and J lost 6 bases. The CDR3 is 14 residues long.

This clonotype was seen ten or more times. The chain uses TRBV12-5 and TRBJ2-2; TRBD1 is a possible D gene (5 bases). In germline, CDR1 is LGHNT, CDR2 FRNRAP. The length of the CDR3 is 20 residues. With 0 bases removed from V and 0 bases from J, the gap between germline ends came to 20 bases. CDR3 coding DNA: TGTGCTAGTGGTTTGGTGATTACGGGCCTAGGGGTTGCGAACACCGGGGAGCTGTTTTTT. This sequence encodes CASGLVITGLGVANTGELFF.

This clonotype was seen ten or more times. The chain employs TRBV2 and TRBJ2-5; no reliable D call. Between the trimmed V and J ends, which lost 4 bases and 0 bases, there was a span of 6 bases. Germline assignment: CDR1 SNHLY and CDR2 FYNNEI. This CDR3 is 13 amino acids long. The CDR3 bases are TGTGCCAGCAGTGGACGGTACCAAGAGACCCAGTACTTC. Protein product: CASSGRYQETQYF.

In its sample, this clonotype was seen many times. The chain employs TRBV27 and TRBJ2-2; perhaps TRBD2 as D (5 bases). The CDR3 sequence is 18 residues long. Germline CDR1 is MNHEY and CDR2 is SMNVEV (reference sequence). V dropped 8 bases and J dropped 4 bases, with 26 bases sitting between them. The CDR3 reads CASYPIAFLAIGTGELFF. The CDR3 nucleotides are TGTGCCAGCTATCCAATAGCCTTTTTAGCGATTGGCACCGGGGAGCTGTTTTTT.

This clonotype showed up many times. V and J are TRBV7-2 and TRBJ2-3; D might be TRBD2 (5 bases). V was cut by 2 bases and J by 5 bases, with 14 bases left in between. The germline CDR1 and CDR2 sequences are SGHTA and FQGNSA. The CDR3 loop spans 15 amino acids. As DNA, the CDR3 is TGTGCCAGCAGCTTAAGCGGAACCGTGGGAGATACGCAGTATTTT. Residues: CASSLSGTVGDTQYF. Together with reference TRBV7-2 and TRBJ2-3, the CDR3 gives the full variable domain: GAGVSQSPSNKVTEKGKDVELRCDPISGHTALYWYRQSLGQGLEFLIYFQGNSAPDKSGLPSDRFSAERTGGSVSTLTIQRTQQEDSAVYLCASSLSGTVGDTQYFGPGTRLTVL.

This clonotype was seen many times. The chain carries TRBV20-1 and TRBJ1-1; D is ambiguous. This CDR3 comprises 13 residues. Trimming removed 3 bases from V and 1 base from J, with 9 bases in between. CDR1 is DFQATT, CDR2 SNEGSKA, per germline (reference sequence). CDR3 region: CSARKPQNTEAFF. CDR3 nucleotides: TGCAGTGCTAGGAAGCCCCAGAACACTGAAGCTTTCTTT.